These 25 T cell receptor beta chains originate from one sample sequenced in a study of CD8 T cells in ankylosing spondylitis. General study results and limits: Blood of patients with ankylosing spondylitis appeared to be characterized by a TCR beta motif of fewer than 10 highly homologous variants.

MiXCR, run by TCRdb on the 5' RACE reads, gives a single entry per CDR3 protein. The sample lists about 450,000 distinct CDR3 sequences, 25% to 30% occurring once. For these receptors, no antigen is known. The sequencing sample was made of blood, either unsorted or a sorted T cell fraction (not recorded which). The source of these receptors is a male donor with ankylosing spondylitis.

V and J are TRBV7-8 and TRBJ2-5; D remains unclear. Germline CDR1 is SGHVS and CDR2 is FQNEAQ. The CDR3 loop spans 14 amino acids. Trimming shortened V by 1 base and J by 5 bases, and 11 bases separated the two germline ends. CDR3 sequence reads: CASSLVVTYETQYF. The DNA for the CDR3 is TGTGCCAGCAGCTTAGTGGTAACCTACGAGACCCAGTACTTC.

This clonotype has more than one count but fewer than ten. V and J are TRBV20-1 and TRBJ2-1; 14 nucleotides match TRBD2. CDR3 size: 16 residues. V was clipped by 6 bases and J by 2 bases; unmatched bases: 6. Germline V CDR1 and CDR2: DFQATT, SNEGSKA (reference sequence). The CDR3 spells CSATLGLAGAYNEQFF. CDR3 DNA: TGCAGTGCCACGCTGGGACTAGCGGGGGCCTACAATGAGCAGTTCTTC.

The V gene is TRBV3-1, the J gene TRBJ1-1; D gene unclear. V was cut by 6 bases and J by 1 base, with 9 bases left in between. In germline, CDR1 is LGHDT, CDR2 YNNKEL (reference sequence). The length of the CDR3 is 13 residues. The CDR3 nucleotides read TGTGCCAGCAGGCACGGATCGAACACTGAAGCTTTCTTT. Protein product: CASRHGSNTEAFF.

The chain has TRBV27 and TRBJ1-4; 7 bases line up with TRBD1. The V and J ends lost 5 bases and 4 bases, in that order; junction bases with no gene match: 10. The CDR3 spans 16 residues. Per germline, CDR1 MNHEY and CDR2 SMNVEV (reference sequence). Written as DNA, the CDR3 is TGTGCCAGCAGTCCAAAATGGGACAGTATTAATGAAAAACTGTTTTTT. This translates into CASSPKWDSINEKLFF.

The CDR3 is CASSRWLGSYEQYF. In DNA, the CDR3 is TGTGCCAGCAGTAGGTGGTTGGGCTCCTACGAGCAGTACTTC. This chain connects TRBV6-2 or TRBV6-3 to TRBJ2-7; no clear D. V was trimmed by 5 bases and J by 0 bases, leaving 11 bases between them. CDR1 is MNHEY, CDR2 SVGEGT, per germline. The CDR3 has 14 amino acids.

The rearrangement uses TRBV5-6 and TRBJ2-5; the D gene could be TRBD1 or TRBD2 (6 bases each). The germline V and J ends were trimmed by 3 bases and 5 bases, with 20 bases remaining between them. The CDR3 consists of 16 residues. Germline V gene data show CDR1 as SGHDT and CDR2 as YYEEEE. The CDR3 DNA sequence: TGTGCCAGCAGCTGGGGGCATGGGACTCATAGCGAGACCCAGTACTTC. Translated: CASSWGHGTHSETQYF.

This clonotype was detected ten times or more. The CDR3 end shows no conserved phenylalanine or tryptophan, and so a read error is likely. Because the CDR3's place on the DNA is in doubt, the DNA is left out and the CDR3 is given as listed by TCRdb. The CDR3 protein is CSAPARLAGGQGDVV. V gene TRBV20-1 combines with J gene TRBJ2-1; the D call TRBD2 from the table was never checked on the DNA. The CDR3 numbers 15 amino acids, ends counted. Germline assignment: CDR1 DFQATT and CDR2 SNEGSKA (reference sequence).

The chain joins TRBV11-3 to TRBJ2-5; tentative D call: TRBD2 (6 bases). The CDR3 totals 15 residues. CDR1 and CDR2 from the germline V gene are SGHNT and YENEEA. Trimming removed 2 bases at V and 1 base at J, with 11 bases between. This CDR3 reads CASSLQRGGQETQYF. The CDR3 DNA sequence: TGTGCCAGCAGCTTACAGAGGGGAGGCCAAGAGACCCAGTACTTC.

This clonotype was seen only a few times. The genes are TRBV6-1 and TRBJ2-3, with D perhaps TRBD1 (6 bases). CDR1 and CDR2 from the germline V gene are MNHNS and SASEGT. The ends were cut back, 4 bases at V and 3 bases at J, with 14 bases in the middle. CDR3 length equals 15 residues. The CDR3 reads CASSGQAGATDTQYF. The CDR3 DNA sequence: TGTGCCAGCAGTGGACAGGCTGGGGCAACAGATACGCAGTATTTT.

The V gene is TRBV5-5, the J gene TRBJ1-1; TRBD1 matches at 7 bases. In germline, CDR1 is SGHKS, CDR2 YYEKEE (reference sequence). This CDR3 comprises 16 residues. V gave up 1 base and J gave up 1 base; unmatched junction bases: 7. The CDR3 loop reads CASSLRPTGANTEAFF. CDR3 sequence (DNA): TGTGCCAGCAGCTTGCGGCCCACAGGGGCGAACACTGAAGCTTTCTTT.

This rearrangement joins TRBV12-3 or TRBV12-4 to TRBJ1-5; D may be TRBD1 (5 bases). The CDR3 runs to 15 residues. The V gene lost 3 bases and the J gene lost 3 bases, with 12 bases spanning the gap. CDR3 region: CASSFGQGFNQPQHF. CDR3 in DNA: TGTGCCAGCAGTTTTGGGCAGGGTTTCAATCAGCCCCAGCATTTT.

This clonotype showed up just a few times. The rearrangement uses TRBV7-7 and TRBJ2-1, with no clear D. Germline V CDR1 and CDR2: SSHAT, FNYEAQ (reference sequence). The length of the CDR3 is 16 residues. Between the trimmed V and J ends, which lost 5 bases and 4 bases, there was a span of 18 bases. The CDR3 coding sequence is TGTGCCAGCAGCCCCACCGGTGCGACACCGTACAATGAGCAGTTCTTC. It yields the protein CASSPTGATPYNEQFF.

The chain joins TRBV21-1 to TRBJ2-1. TRBV21-1 is flagged as a pseudogene. The CDR3 spans 17 residues. CDR3 coding DNA: TGTGCCAGCAGCAAAGCCCTCTTGGGTTGGGTACACAATGAGCAGTTCTTC. Protein: CASSKALLGWVHNEQFF.

The chain links TRBV11-2 to TRBJ2-3; D might be TRBD2 (6 bases). With 3 bases removed from V and 3 bases from J, the gap between germline ends came to 13 bases. This CDR3 has 15 residues. Germline-derived CDR1 and CDR2 are SGHAT and FQNNGV. CDR3 region: CASSFRTEGTDTQYF. CDR3 DNA sequence: TGTGCCAGCAGCTTCCGGACGGAGGGGACAGATACGCAGTATTTT.

To note about this clonotype: A much larger clone sits a single nucleotide away, making a read error possible. CDR3 loop: CASSLSKNTGELFF. CDR3 bases: TGTGCCAGCAGCTTATCTAAGAACACCGGGGAGCTGTTTTTT. The chain combines TRBV7-8 with TRBJ2-2, with D hard to call. Germline lookup yields CDR1 SGHVS and CDR2 FQNEAQ. V gave up 2 bases and J gave up 1 base, with 5 bases separating them. The CDR3 runs to 14 residues.

This clonotype was detected a few times. This chain links TRBV11-2 with TRBJ2-1; tentative D call: TRBD2 (6 bases). The germline V gene has CDR1 SGHAT and CDR2 FQNNGV. Trimming took off 5 bases at V and 7 bases at J, with 24 bases between the two ends. The CDR3 consists of 17 residues. CDR3 in DNA: TGTGCCAGCAGCCTGAGGTCGTGGGAGGCCCGGGGGAATGAGCAGTTCTTC. It translates to CASSLRSWEARGNEQFF.

The genes are TRBV29-1 and TRBJ1-1; D perhaps matches TRBD1 (6 bases). Germline V gene lookup returns CDR1 SQVTM and CDR2 ANQGSEA. This CDR3 has 17 residues. Trimming stripped 5 bases from V and 3 bases from J, with 25 bases between. The CDR3, as DNA: TGCAGCGTTAAGGGGGAGGGGGGTTCGGGTGGAGACACTGAAGCTTTCTTT. It encodes CSVKGEGGSGGDTEAFF.

The CDR3 region is CATSRDPTADTQYF. The CDR3 bases are TGTGCCACCAGCAGAGACCCGACAGCCGATACGCAGTATTTT. This sequence joins TRBV15 and TRBJ2-3; the D gene is possibly TRBD1 (5 bases). CDR3 size: 14 residues. The germline V and J ends were trimmed by 0 bases and 6 bases, with 10 bases remaining between them. Germline CDR1 LNHNV, CDR2 YYDKDF (reference sequence).

In its sample, this clonotype was seen a few times. The rearrangement links TRBV11-3 to TRBJ2-2; D remains unclear. V dropped 5 bases and J dropped 4 bases, with 14 bases sitting between them. Germline V gene sequence: CDR1 SGHNT, CDR2 YENEEA. CDR3 length equals 15 residues. CDR3 nucleotides: TGTGCCAGCAGCCTCCACCCCCAGTCCACCGGGGAGCTGTTTTTT. This gives the protein CASSLHPQSTGELFF.

V is TRBV5-1 and J is TRBJ2-5; 12 bases match TRBD2. The CDR3 covers 16 residues. Trimming at V came to 3 bases and at J to 4 bases, leaving 7 bases not matched to a gene. CDR1 SGHRS and CDR2 YFSETQ come from the germline V gene. The CDR3 sequence is CASSSPSGRAGETQYF. CDR3 nucleotide sequence: TGCGCCAGCAGCTCCCCTAGCGGGAGGGCCGGAGAGACCCAGTACTTC. The variable domain in full, with the rest retrieved from reference TRBV5-1 and TRBJ2-5, is KAGVTQTPRYLIKTRGQQVTLSCSPISGHRSVSWYQQTPGQGLQFLFEYFSETQRNKGNFPGRFSGRQFSNSRSEMNVSTLELGDSALYLCASSSPSGRAGETQYFGPGTRLLVL.

This clonotype was seen a few times. The CDR3: CASSIRGSLAKNIQYF. The DNA for the CDR3 is TGTGCCAGTAGTATAAGGGGCTCCCTAGCCAAAAACATTCAGTACTTC. The chain is built from TRBV19 and TRBJ2-4; D possibly corresponds to TRBD1 (5 bases). This CDR3 region has 16 residues. Germline CDR1 and CDR2: LNHDA and SQIVND (reference sequence). The V end was cut by 2 bases, the J end by 0 bases, with 11 bases between.

This clonotype turned up a few times. V is TRBV12-3 or TRBV12-4 and J is TRBJ1-1; D perhaps matches TRBD1 (6 bases). This CDR3 region has 13 residues. V was pared by 6 bases and J by 3 bases, with 11 bases between. The CDR3 DNA is TGTGCCAGCAGGTCAGGGGTACACACTGAAGCTTTCTTT. Its protein is CASRSGVHTEAFF.

V and J are TRBV20-1 and TRBJ1-4; TRBD1 matches 9 bases. This CDR3 region has 13 residues. Germline V gene lookup returns CDR1 DFQATT and CDR2 SNEGSKA (reference sequence). With 7 bases clipped from V and 8 bases from J, the junction kept 8 bases outside the gene matches. The CDR3 DNA is TGCAGTGTCACCGGGACAGGGTACGAAAAACTGTTTTTT. Translated, it gives CSVTGTGYEKLFF.

This clonotype was seen only a few times. The chain has TRBV12-3 or TRBV12-4 and TRBJ2-1, with a tentative D call TRBD1 (5 bases). This CDR3 spans 15 amino acids. V was cut by 6 bases and J by 2 bases, with 14 bases left in between. CDR3 DNA sequence: TGTGCCAGCAGGCCGCCACAGGTTCCCTACAATGAGCAGTTCTTC. Protein product: CASRPPQVPYNEQFF.

The rearrangement joins TRBV5-4 to TRBJ1-1; possible D gene TRBD1, 5 bases. Germline V gene lookup returns CDR1 SGHNT and CDR2 YYREEE (reference sequence). Deletions cut 2 bases from V and 1 base from J, with 9 bases between. The CDR3 is made up of 14 amino acids. CDR3 residues: CASSFEQENTEAFF. DNA for the CDR3: TGTGCCAGCAGCTTCGAACAGGAGAACACTGAAGCTTTCTTT.